This record concerns one T cell receptor (beta chain) sequence. Germline loops: CDR1 MDHEN, CDR2 SYDVKM. J lost 0 bases, V lost 7 bases, and 7 bases had no gene match. The CDR3 is 15 amino acids. Sequencing was performed with immunoSEQ multiplex PCR; in TCRdb, only in-frame clones are kept and a portion is missing. The profile covers tens of thousands of clones, with over 90% appearing a single time and 0.25% to 0.3% taken by the ten largest. The entry originates in a study of technical replicates of blood from several donors. The receptor comes from a human donor in good health. V is TRBV28 and J is TRBJ2-7; 9 nucleotides align to TRBD1. Sequencing input: T cells isolated from PBMCs. This CDR3 is CASNLQGASSYEQYF. For the CDR3, the DNA is TGTGCCAGCAACTTACAGGGGGCGAGCTCCTACGAGCAGTACTTC.